These 30 T cell receptor beta chains originate from one sample sequenced in a study of T cell changes during pregnancy in multiple sclerosis. Here immunoSEQ multiplex PCR was the method, and the copy in TCRdb shows in-frame clones only, minus some. The sample consists of over 35,000 clones, 91% of them appearing once. Sequencing was performed on CD4+ T cells from peripheral blood mononuclear cells, taken in the second trimester of pregnancy. The source is a female donor in good health, enrolled as a control in a pregnancy study.

The CDR3 is CSPEREGRMLNEQYF. The CDR3 DNA sequence: TGCAGCCCAGAGCGGGAGGGCCGTATGCTGAACGAGCAGTACTTC. The chain combines TRBV29-1 with TRBJ2-7, with 10 bases aligning to TRBD2. After removal of 8 bases from V and 5 bases from J, the junction contained 15 bases not matched to a gene. CDR1 is SQVTM and CDR2 is ANQGSEA in the germline V gene. The CDR3 is 15 amino acids.

The genes are TRBV19 and TRBJ2-4; the D is unclear. The germline CDR1 and CDR2 sequences are LNHDA and SQIVND (reference sequence). CDR3 length equals 15 residues. V lost 4 bases and J lost 1, with 11 bases in between. The CDR3 DNA sequence: TGTGCCAGTAGTACTACGCTACAGGCCAAAAACATTCAGTACTTC. This encodes CASSTTLQAKNIQYF.

The chain combines TRBV29-1 with TRBJ2-2; 7 bases line up with TRBD1. J gave up 4 bases and V 6 bases, and 5 bases lay outside the gene matches. The germline V gene encodes CDR1 SQVTM and CDR2 ANQGSEA. The CDR3 is 13 amino acids. The CDR3 DNA is TGCAGCGTGGGCAGGGGGACCACCGGGGAGCTGTTTTTT. As protein: CSVGRGTTGELFF.

DNA of the CDR3: TGTGCCAGCAGTGCAGGGGGCCCTTATGAAAAACTGTTTTTT. It is translated as CASSAGGPYEKLFF. V is TRBV6-1 and J is TRBJ1-4; the match to TRBD1 covers 8 bases. Trimming at V came to 4 bases and at J to 6 bases, leaving 4 bases not matched to a gene. Germline loops: CDR1 MNHNS, CDR2 SASEGT. This CDR3 comprises 14 residues.

In this sample, this clone turned up a few times. The rearrangement uses TRBV2 and TRBJ2-1, with 10 bases aligning to TRBD2. Trimming removed 10 bases from V and 4 bases from J; junction bases left unmatched: 10. CDR1 is SNHLY, CDR2 FYNNEI, per germline. The CDR3 has 15 residues. The DNA of the CDR3 is TGTGCCATCCCATCCCGGACTAGCGGTTACAATGAGCAGTTCTTC. This encodes CAIPSRTSGYNEQFF.

Written as DNA, the CDR3 is TGCGCCAGCAGCCCGAGGACAGGGGGCGCATCAGATACGCAGTATTTT. Its protein product is CASSPRTGGASDTQYF. The chain uses TRBV5-1 and TRBJ2-3; TRBD1 matches 11 bases. CDR3 length: 16 amino acids. Germline V CDR1 and CDR2: SGHRS, YFSETQ. V was pared by 4 bases and J by 4 bases, with 8 bases of the junction left unmatched.

There are a few counts of this clone. The V and J genes are TRBV2 and TRBJ1-2; D ambiguous. The CDR3 is 13 amino acids. Germline V gene lookup returns CDR1 SNHLY and CDR2 FYNNEI. V was cut by 5 bases and J by 3 bases, with 10 bases left in between. The CDR3 sequence: CASSSSSHYGYTF. In DNA form, the CDR3 reads TGTGCCAGCAGTAGTAGCAGCCACTATGGCTACACCTTC.

This rearrangement joins TRBV27 to TRBJ2-1; weak D call: TRBD2 (7 bases). CDR3 length: 16 residues. CDR1 is MNHEY and CDR2 is SMNVEV in the germline V gene (reference sequence). V dropped 3 bases and J dropped 9 bases, with 21 bases sitting between them. In nucleotides, the CDR3 is TGTGCCAGCAGTTTCCCTTTGGGAGGGGGGAAGTTTGAGCAGTTCTTC. It encodes CASSFPLGGGKFEQFF.

The chain links TRBV2 to TRBJ2-5, with 7 bases that match TRBD2. Germline CDR1 and CDR2: SNHLY and FYNNEI. The ends lost 5 bases at V and 3 bases at J; junction bases unmatched: 6. This CDR3 contains 14 residues. As DNA, the CDR3 is TGTGCCAGCAGTCCGGGAGGCCGGGAAGAGACCCAGTACTTC. Its translation is CASSPGGREETQYF. Filled out from reference TRBV2 and TRBJ2-5, the complete variable domain reads EPEVTQTPSHQVTQMGQEVILRCVPISNHLYFYWYRQILGQKVEFLVSFYNNEISEKSEIFDDQFSVERPDGSNFTLKIRSTKLEDSAMYFCASSPGGREETQYFGPGTRLLVL.

The chain is built from TRBV10-2 and TRBJ2-7; TRBD1 matches at 8 bases. J was trimmed by 2 bases and V by 6 bases; bases with no gene match: 9. Germline V gene data show CDR1 as WSHSY and CDR2 as SAAADI. This CDR3 comprises 15 residues. This CDR3 reads CASSNTGGFAYEQYF. Here the CDR3 DNA reads TGCGCCAGCAGCAATACAGGGGGATTCGCCTACGAGCAGTACTTC.

This rearrangement joins TRBV6-6 to TRBJ1-6; no clear D. Per germline, CDR1 MNHNY and CDR2 SVGAGI (reference sequence). V shed 2 bases and J shed 6 bases, with 11 bases lying between them. This CDR3 comprises 15 residues. The CDR3 DNA follows: TGTGCCAGCAGTTACAGGGCGGGCCTTAATTCACCCCTCCACTTT. This translates into CASSYRAGLNSPLHF.

The chain recombines TRBV9 with TRBJ2-3, with 13 bases aligning to TRBD2. The CDR3 totals 18 residues. Germline V gene data show CDR1 as SGDLS and CDR2 as YYNGEE. J was trimmed by 0 bases and V by 0 bases; bases with no gene match: 4. CDR3 DNA sequence: TGTGCCAGCAGCGTAGCGGGACTAGCGGGGTCTAGCACAGATACGCAGTATTTT. Translated: CASSVAGLAGSSTDTQYF.

The chain recombines TRBV11-2 with TRBJ1-5, with 7 bases lining up with TRBD1. The CDR3 consists of 16 residues. Germline values: CDR1 SGHAT, CDR2 FQNNGV. The trim removed 4 bases at V and 1 base at J, leaving 7 bases unmatched. CDR3 in DNA: TGTGCCAGCAGCTCCCTGACAGGGACGAGCAATCAGCCCCAGCATTTT. Translation: CASSSLTGTSNQPQHF.

This chain connects TRBV6-6 to TRBJ1-2, with TRBD1 matching over 10 bases. J gave up 6 bases and V 2 bases, and 6 bases lay outside the gene matches. This CDR3 spans 15 amino acids. Germline V CDR1 and CDR2: MNHNY, SVGAGI (reference sequence). CDR3 bases: TGTGCCAGCAGTTACACGACAGGGGGCTGGGATGGCTACACCTTC. This gives the protein CASSYTTGGWDGYTF.

This chain links TRBV28 with TRBJ2-1; 13 nucleotides line up with TRBD2. CDR1 is MDHEN and CDR2 is SYDVKM in the germline V gene. This CDR3 is built from 14 residues. The V and J ends lost 11 bases and 4 bases, in that order; junction bases with no gene match: 5. CDR3 protein: CAGGTSGTYNEQFF. The CDR3 DNA follows: TGTGCCGGGGGGACTAGCGGGACTTACAATGAGCAGTTCTTC. Together with reference TRBV28 and TRBJ2-1, the CDR3 gives the full variable domain: DVKVTQSSRYLVKRTGEKVFLECVQDMDHENMFWYRQDPGLGLRLIYFSYDVKMKEKGDIPEGYSVSREKKERFSLILESASTNQTSMYLCAGGTSGTYNEQFFGPGTRLTVL.

This clone has more than one count but fewer than ten. The chain carries TRBV18 and TRBJ2-1; possibly TRBD2 for D (7 bases). V lost 8 bases and J lost 4, with 21 bases in between. The CDR3 is made up of 16 amino acids. CDR1 KGHSH and CDR2 LQKENI come from the germline V gene. The CDR3 coding sequence is TGTGCCAGCGCAACACAGGGATTCGGGGGGTACAATGAGCAGTTCTTC. Encoded protein: CASATQGFGGYNEQFF.

V and J are TRBV6-4 and TRBJ2-2; TRBD1 matches 8 bases. The CDR3 length is 14 residues. CDR1 is MRHNA, CDR2 SNTAGT, per germline. V was clipped by 5 bases and J by 7 bases; unmatched bases: 6. The CDR3 spells CASSQDRADGELFF. In nucleotides, the CDR3 is TGTGCCAGCAGTCAGGACAGGGCGGACGGGGAGCTGTTTTTT.

The chain combines TRBV7-2 with TRBJ2-1; D is undetermined. Per germline, CDR1 SGHTA and CDR2 FQGNSA. The V end lost 1 base, the J end lost 10 bases, and 5 bases lay between the germline ends. The CDR3 runs 11 residues. The CDR3: CASSLGQEQFF. As DNA, the CDR3 is TGTGCCAGCAGCTTAGGGCAGGAGCAGTTCTTC.

The chain links TRBV7-9 to TRBJ2-5; D possibly corresponds to TRBD2 (6 bases). From germline, CDR1 is SEHNR and CDR2 FQNEAQ (reference sequence). V was trimmed by 5 bases and J by 5 bases, leaving 12 bases between them. The CDR3 has 13 amino acids. The CDR3 DNA sequence: TGTGCCAGCAGCGCCTCGGGAGAGGAGACCCAGTACTTC. It translates to CASSASGEETQYF.

V gene TRBV27 combines with J gene TRBJ1-2, with TRBD1 as a possible D gene (6 bases). The V gene lost 2 bases and the J gene lost 4 bases, with 14 bases spanning the gap. The CDR3 contains 15 residues. The germline V gene encodes CDR1 MNHEY and CDR2 SMNVEV (reference sequence). CDR3 DNA sequence: TGTGCCAGCAGTTTAGTGGCAGGGGACATCTATGGCTACACCTTC. Protein sequence: CASSLVAGDIYGYTF.

The chain combines TRBV27 with TRBJ1-3; 9 bases are a match to TRBD1. This CDR3 contains 18 residues. Germline CDR1 reads MNHEY; CDR2 reads SMNVEV (reference sequence). The junction had 16 bases not matched to a gene; V was cut back by 10 bases and J by 0 bases. CDR3 sequence reads: CATQGQGVWEGSGNTIYF. In DNA, the CDR3 is TGTGCCACCCAGGGACAGGGTGTTTGGGAGGGCTCTGGAAACACCATATATTTT.

The chain carries TRBV5-1 and TRBJ2-3, with D possibly TRBD1 on 5 matching bases. The CDR3 runs to 14 residues. CDR1 is SGHRS and CDR2 is YFSETQ in the germline V gene. Trimming took off 0 bases at V and 3 bases at J, with 8 bases between the two ends. The CDR3 bases are TGCGCCAGCAGCTTGGCCAGGGTGACAGATACGCAGTATTTT. Translating gives CASSLARVTDTQYF. The whole variable domain, remainder taken from reference TRBV5-1 and TRBJ2-3, is KAGVTQTPRYLIKTRGQQVTLSCSPISGHRSVSWYQQTPGQGLQFLFEYFSETQRNKGNFPGRFSGRQFSNSRSEMNVSTLELGDSALYLCASSLARVTDTQYFGPGTRLTVL.

This chain uses TRBV27 with TRBJ2-3; perhaps TRBD1 as D (5 bases). The CDR3 runs 14 residues. Germline loops: CDR1 MNHEY, CDR2 SMNVEV (reference sequence). The V and J ends lost 3 bases and 6 bases respectively, with 13 bases between them. The CDR3 protein is CASSLTPRADTQYF. CDR3 DNA: TGTGCCAGCAGTTTGACTCCCAGGGCGGATACGCAGTATTTT.

CDR3: CASSLVGGRETQYF. CDR3 nucleotide sequence: TGTGCCAGCAGCTTGGTCGGGGGACGGGAGACCCAGTACTTC. The gene calls are TRBV5-4 and TRBJ2-5; D may be TRBD2 (6 bases). The V gene lost 0 bases and the J gene lost 5 bases, with 11 bases spanning the gap. CDR1 is SGHNT, CDR2 YYREEE, per germline (reference sequence). The CDR3 consists of 14 residues.

In its sample, this clone was seen once. The genes are TRBV21-1 and TRBJ2-3; the table calls TRBD2, which could not be checked here. TRBV21-1 is described as a pseudogene. The CDR3 is 14 residues long. CDR3 loop: CASANRGAGETQYF. The CDR3, as DNA: TGTGCCAGCGCTAACCGGGGGGCGGGGGAAACGCAGTATTTT.

V gene TRBV18 combines with J gene TRBJ2-7; the D gene is possibly TRBD2 (7 bases). The CDR3 has 14 amino acids. In germline, CDR1 is KGHSH, CDR2 LQKENI. V lost 3 bases, J lost 7 bases, and 16 bases lay in between. The CDR3 DNA reads TGTGCCAGCTCACCGTCGGGGGGCCCCTGGGAGCAGTACTTC. Protein: CASSPSGGPWEQYF.

The chain recombines TRBV27 with TRBJ1-1; D remains ambiguous. The CDR3 is 15 amino acids. Germline assignment: CDR1 MNHEY and CDR2 SMNVEV (reference sequence). V lost 2 bases and J 3 bases, leaving 13 bases between the germline ends. The CDR3 DNA is TGTGCCAGCAGTTTAAGGGCCCTCGGGGACACTGAAGCTTTCTTT. It yields the protein CASSLRALGDTEAFF.

As DNA, the CDR3 is TGTGCCAGCAGCTTGCCTCGAAGACTAGCGGGGACAGATACGCAGTATTTT. Its translation is CASSLPRRLAGTDTQYF. The V call is TRBV5-8, the J call TRBJ2-3; 11 nucleotides match TRBD2. The CDR3 runs to 17 residues. J lost 3 bases, V lost 1 base, and 7 bases had no gene match. Germline CDR1 is SGHTS and CDR2 is YDEGEE.

The chain is built from TRBV2 and TRBJ1-2; 9 bases are a match to TRBD1. The germline gives CDR1 SNHLY, CDR2 FYNNEI. The CDR3 has 14 residues. Trimming removed 5 bases from V and 7 bases from J; junction bases left unmatched: 8. DNA of the CDR3: TGTGCCAGCAGTTTACAGGGGGCCCCGATTGGCTACACCTTC. This translates into CASSLQGAPIGYTF.

V usage is TRBV6-5 and J usage is TRBJ2-5; TRBD1 might be the D (7 bases). Germline V gene data show CDR1 as MNHEY and CDR2 as SVGAGI. This CDR3 contains 15 residues. Trimming left V 6 bases short and J 4 bases short, with 18 bases between. CDR3 residues: CASSVRPGGGETQYF. CDR3 coding DNA: TGTGCCAGCAGCGTAAGACCAGGGGGAGGAGAGACCCAGTACTTC.